The clone carrying this TCR beta chain was counted at least ten times. Its antigen is unknown. V was shortened by 2 bases and J by 10 bases, with 18 bases between the two germline ends. CDR1 is GTSNPN, CDR2 SVGIG, per germline (reference sequence). This CDR3 spans 15 amino acids. The sequenced template was RNA, covering the TCR beta CDR3 region. Second-round multiplex PCR came after first-round RT-PCR with HTBI primers. TCRdb itself ran the multiplex PCR reads through MiXCR, one entry per CDR3 protein. Of some 520,000 distinct CDR3 sequences in the sample, under 15% were seen once. This sample is drawn from a study of Graves' ophthalmopathy and Graves' hyperthyroidism. Regarding the study as a whole: The model's prediction of ophthalmopathy progression had 65% to 71% sensitivity and roughly 77% specificity.

The sequence was collected from a woman aged 25 to 39 with Graves' ophthalmopathy. The chain joins TRBV30 to TRBJ1-6; D gene unclear. Input material: blood. CDR3 DNA: TGTGCCTGGAGTCCCACCTCGGCGGGGTTGTCACCCCTCCACTTT. Amino acids: CAWSPTSAGLSPLHF.